This T cell receptor (beta chain) was profiled in a study of a mutant IDH1 vaccine in newly diagnosed glioma. About the research overall: Investigators started vaccination 4-6 weeks after radiotherapy alone, or with temozolomide cycles. There were 62.5% males and roughly 38% females among treated patients, whose mean age was about 38 years. Patients were pretreated with radiotherapy, temozolomide, or both, mostly both.

Comments on this clone: What it recognizes is unknown.

Germline V gives CDR1 SEHNR, CDR2 FQNEAQ (reference sequence). The ends were cut back, 11 bases at V and 2 bases at J, with 14 bases in the middle. The CDR3 spans 13 residues. Sequenced by immunoSEQ multiplex PCR; TCRdb stores in-frame clones only, minus some. The table lists approximately 37,000 clones, around 60% of them singletons. Regarding time point: week 5, during vaccination. The content of each vaccine dose was 300 ug of mutant IDH1 20-mer peptide, and topical imiquimod accompanied it. Astrocytomas that were new, WHO grade 3 or 4, IDH1-mutant and ATRX-lost were present in the donors. The receptor was isolated from a woman under 30 with glioma. The rearrangement uses TRBV7-9 and TRBJ2-3; possible D gene TRBD1, 5 bases. The sample here was PBMCs, taken from a glioma patient whose treatment included an IDH1 peptide vaccine. The CDR3 region is CAGQAEATDTQYF. The CDR3, as DNA: TGTGCCGGACAAGCTGAGGCCACAGATACGCAGTATTTT.